The sequence of this T cell receptor (beta chain) was determined in a study of vaccination and CD4 T cells after COVID-19. Study-level background: Cells were stimulated with overlapping spike peptide pools from SARS-CoV-2, HCoV-NL63, HCoV-OC43 and HCoV-229E. Study-wide results and caveats: For convalescent patients, a median about 90% of reactive clones surfaced exclusively after vaccination.

The assay that was used to sequence DNA from cultured CD4+ T cells was the Oncomine TCR Beta short-read assay. TCRdb redid the calling of the PCR reads with MiXCR, one entry per CDR3 protein. The sample holds under 5,500 distinct CDR3 sequences, about three fifths seen once. Indicated treatment: roughly 11-day PBMC culture with coronavirus spike peptide pools or control peptides (ViraFEST assay). Samples of CD4+ T cells were obtained from the unexposed donor before the COVID-19 pandemic (2011-2018). Fresh replacement IL-2 medium substituted for half the medium on days 3 and 7. From unexposed donors, CD4+ T cells were probed, cells permitting, with SARS-CoV-2 S/N and four cold-coronavirus spikes. Germline V CDR1 and CDR2: KGHDR, SFDVKD. V was pared by 4 bases and J by 4 bases, with 9 bases between. This CDR3 is built from 13 residues. This clonotype qualifies as hyperexpanded (1% or more). Its specificity is unknown.

Sequenced: CD4+ T cells from blood, cultured in vitro. This receptor was identified in a human donor in good health. The chain carries TRBV24-1 and TRBJ1-2; TRBD1 is a possible D gene (5 bases). DNA for the CDR3: TGTGCCACCAGTGACACGGGACTCTATGGCTACACCTTC. It encodes CATSDTGLYGYTF.